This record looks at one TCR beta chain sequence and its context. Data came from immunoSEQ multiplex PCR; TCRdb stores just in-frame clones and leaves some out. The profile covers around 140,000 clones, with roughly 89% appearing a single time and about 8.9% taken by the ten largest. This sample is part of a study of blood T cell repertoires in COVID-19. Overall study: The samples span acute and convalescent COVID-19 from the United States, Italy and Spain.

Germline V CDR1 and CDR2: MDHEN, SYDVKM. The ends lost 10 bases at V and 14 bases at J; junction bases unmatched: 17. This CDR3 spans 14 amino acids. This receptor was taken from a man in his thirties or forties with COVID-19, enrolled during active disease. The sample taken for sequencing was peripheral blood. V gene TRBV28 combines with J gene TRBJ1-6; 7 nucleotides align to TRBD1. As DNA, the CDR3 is TGTGCCATTAAGTCGGGACAGCCGTCATTCACCCTCCACTTT. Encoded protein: CAIKSGQPSFTLHF.